This record covers a single T cell receptor beta chain. Antigen specificity is unknown. The data were produced by immunoSEQ multiplex PCR, yet TCRdb's version contains in-frame clones alone and is incomplete. This table holds more than 95,000 clones, 92% found once. V gave up 2 bases and J gave up 3 bases; unmatched junction bases: 1. This CDR3 has 14 amino acids. Per germline, CDR1 SGHRS and CDR2 YFSETQ. Unstimulated regulatory T cells (CD4+CD25+CD127-), CD4+CD25- non-regulatory cells, CD4 and CD8 cells were FACS-sorted from thawed PBMCs. This sample is part of a study of Tregs in tolerant kidney transplant recipients. Overall study results and limits: Activated donor B cell expansion appeared to reveal the most relevant donor-specific TCRbeta repertoire.

Sample: CD4+ T cells from blood. The sequence was collected from a human donor in good health. This chain uses TRBV5-1 with TRBJ2-5; the match to TRBD2 covers 10 bases. CDR3 sequence (DNA): TGCGCCAGCAGCTTAACTAGCGGGAAAGAGACCCAGTACTTC. Protein: CASSLTSGKETQYF. Looking up the rest from reference TRBV5-1 and TRBJ2-5 gives the full variable domain: KAGVTQTPRYLIKTRGQQVTLSCSPISGHRSVSWYQQTPGQGLQFLFEYFSETQRNKGNFPGRFSGRQFSNSRSEMNVSTLELGDSALYLCASSLTSGKETQYFGPGTRLLVL.